This TCR beta chain was captured by sequencing in a study of blood T cells in healthy people across ages. Whole-study findings and limits: Higher diversity, along with more naive CD4+ cells, distinguished long-lived donors from aged donors.

Caucasian, healthy and from Russia, the donors were aged between roughly 6 and 100. A second PCR of roughly 7 to 11 cycles used a sample-barcoded 5' primer and a J-beta primer mix. Every cDNA was tagged by a template-switch adaptor with 12 random nucleotides. MiXCR, applied by TCRdb to the 5' RACE reads, yields one record per CDR3 protein. The sample records approximately 770,000 distinct CDR3 sequences, roughly 60% being singletons. A word on this clonotype: Its cognate antigen is unknown.

CDR3 length: 12 amino acids. Germline lookup yields CDR1 SEHNR and CDR2 FQNEAQ (reference sequence). The source is a man under 40 in good health. Specimen: blood. This chain uses TRBV7-9 with TRBJ2-7; D gene unclear. The end of the DNA fits TRBJ2-5 better, so the J call may be wrong. CDR3 loop: CASSRLDGTQYF. The CDR3 DNA is TGTGCCAGCAGCCGGTTGGACGGGACCCAGTACTTC.